This T cell receptor beta chain was identified during a study of blood T cell repertoires in COVID-19. Study context: PBMCs, B-cell-depleted T cells, or T cells were the source of the cDNA or gDNA that made up the material.

CDR1 and CDR2 from the germline V gene are LGHDT and YNNKEL (reference sequence). Trimming cost V 0 bases and J 0 bases; bases outside gene matches: 7. CDR3 length equals 18 residues. In the original processing: By means of reference gene primer amplification, nucleated cell counts were estimated. Sequencing was performed with immunoSEQ multiplex PCR; in TCRdb, only in-frame clones are kept and a portion is missing. V and J calls and clone size are as listed in that table; D and trimming were resolved from the DNA. The data hold under 300,000 clones, with roughly four fifths observed a single time. The sequence came from a woman aged 55-70 years with active or convalescent COVID-19. The V gene is TRBV3-1 (or the pseudogene TRBV3-2), the J gene TRBJ2-3, with TRBD2 identical over 9 bases. Sequenced: peripheral blood. The CDR3 nucleotides are TGTGCCAGCAGCCAAGAAAAATGGCTAGCGGGGAGCACAGATACGCAGTATTTT. This sequence encodes CASSQEKWLAGSTDTQYF.